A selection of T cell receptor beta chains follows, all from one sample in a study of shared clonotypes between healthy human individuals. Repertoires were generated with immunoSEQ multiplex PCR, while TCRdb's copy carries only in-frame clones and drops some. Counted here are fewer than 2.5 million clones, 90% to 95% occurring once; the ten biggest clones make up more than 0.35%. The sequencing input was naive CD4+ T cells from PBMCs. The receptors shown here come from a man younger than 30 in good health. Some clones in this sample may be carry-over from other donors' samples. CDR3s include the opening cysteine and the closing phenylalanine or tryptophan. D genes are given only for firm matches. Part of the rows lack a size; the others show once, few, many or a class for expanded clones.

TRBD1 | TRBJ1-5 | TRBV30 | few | TGTGCCTGGAATCCGGGACAGAGCAATCAGCCCCAGCATTTT | CAWNPGQSNQPQHF
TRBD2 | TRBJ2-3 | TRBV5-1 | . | TGCGCCAGCAGCTTGGAGGGTAGCGGGAGTTCAGATACGCAGTATTTT | CASSLEGSGSSDTQYF
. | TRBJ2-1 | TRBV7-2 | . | TGTGCCAGCAGCCCTCCTAGCCAACACAATGAGCAGTTCTTC | CASSPPSQHNEQFF
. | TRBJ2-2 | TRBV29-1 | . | TGCAGCGTTGTTACAGGCGTGAACACCGGGGAGCTGTTTTTT | CSVVTGVNTGELFF
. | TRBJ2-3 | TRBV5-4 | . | TGTGCCAGCAGCCCAGGGGTCACAGATACGCAGTATTTT | CASSPGVTDTQYF
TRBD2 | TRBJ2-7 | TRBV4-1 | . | TGCGCCAGCAGCCAAGGAACTAGCGGGGCCTACGAGCAGTACTTC | CASSQGTSGAYEQYF
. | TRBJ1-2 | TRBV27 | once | TGTGCCAGCAGTTTAACGGCAGGGTATGGCTACACCTTC | CASSLTAGYGYTF
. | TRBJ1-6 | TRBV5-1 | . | TGCGCCAGCAGCCCCAACAGCTATAATTCACCCCTCCACTTT | CASSPNSYNSPLHF
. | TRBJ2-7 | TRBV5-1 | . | TGCGCCAGCAGCTGGGGACCGGGCTCCGAGCAGTACTTC | CASSWGPGSEQYF
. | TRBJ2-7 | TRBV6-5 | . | TGTGCCAGCAGTAAATCGGGGGTCTACGAGCAGTACTTC | CASSKSGVYEQYF
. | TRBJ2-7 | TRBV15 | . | TGTGCCACCAGCAGACAAGCTCCTTACGAGCAGTACTTC | CATSRQAPYEQYF
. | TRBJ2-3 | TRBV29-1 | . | TGCAGCGGAGGACTACAACTCACAGATACGCAGTATTTT | CSGGLQLTDTQYF
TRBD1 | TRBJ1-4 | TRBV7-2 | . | TGTGCCAGCAGCTTTGTCACAGGGACAGGGGAGGGTAAACTGTTTTTT | CASSFVTGTGEGKLFF
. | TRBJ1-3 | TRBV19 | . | TGTGCCAGTAGTCCCCGAGGTACCCGCTCTGGAAACACCATATATTTT | CASSPRGTRSGNTIYF
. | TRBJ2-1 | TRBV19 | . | TGTGCCAGTACTGGACGTCCATACAATGAGCAGTTCTTC | CASTGRPYNEQFF
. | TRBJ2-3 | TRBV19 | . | TGTGCCAGTAGTATAAGCTTAGGAGATACGCAGTATTTT | CASSISLGDTQYF
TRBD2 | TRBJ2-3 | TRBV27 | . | TGTGCCAGCAGGACTAGCGGATCAGATACGCAGTATTTT | CASRTSGSDTQYF
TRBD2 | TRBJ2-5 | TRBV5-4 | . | TGTGCCAGCAGCTTGGGCGGTAGCGGGAGTGAGACCCAGTACTTC | CASSLGGSGSETQYF
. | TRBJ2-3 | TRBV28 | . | TGTGCCAGCAGTTCCGCTAGCAAGAGCACAGATACGCAGTATTTT | CASSSASKSTDTQYF
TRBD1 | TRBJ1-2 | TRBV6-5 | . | TGTGCCAGCAGTTACGACAGGGTGAGGGGCTACACCTTC | CASSYDRVRGYTF
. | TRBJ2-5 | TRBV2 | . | TGTGCCAGCGGTTCTGCATCGACCCAGTACTTC | CASGSASTQYF
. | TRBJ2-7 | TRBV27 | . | TGTGCCAGCAGTTCCCGCTCCTACGAGCAGTACTTC | CASSSRSYEQYF
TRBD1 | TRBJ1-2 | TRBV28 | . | TGTGCCAGCAGCCTCGTGAAAGGGACAGGGGGCCCAAATGGCTACACCTTC | CASSLVKGTGGPNGYTF
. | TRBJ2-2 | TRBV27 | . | TGTGCCAGCAGTTTGGGGTCGGCCACCGGGGAGCTGTTTTTT | CASSLGSATGELFF
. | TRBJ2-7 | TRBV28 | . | TGTGCCAGCAGTTCGGCTAGCTCGGGCTACGAGCAGTACTTC | CASSSASSGYEQYF
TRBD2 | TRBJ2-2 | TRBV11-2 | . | TGTGCCAGCAGCCTAGGACTAGCGGGAGTGTTCGGGGAGCTGTTTTTT | CASSLGLAGVFGELFF
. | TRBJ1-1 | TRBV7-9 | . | TGTGCCAGCAGCTTAGGAGGGGGTGCCACTGAAGCTTTCTTT | CASSLGGGATEAFF
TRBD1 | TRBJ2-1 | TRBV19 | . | TGTGCCAGTAGTCCGGGCATACAGGGGTCCAATGAGCAGTTCTTC | CASSPGIQGSNEQFF
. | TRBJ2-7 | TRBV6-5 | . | TGTGCCAGCAGTTCTTTGGGTGGCGAGCAGTACTTC | CASSSLGGEQYF
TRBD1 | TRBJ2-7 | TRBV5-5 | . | TGTGCCAGCAGCTTAACGGAAGGGACAGGCGCCTCCTTC | CASSLTEGTGASF
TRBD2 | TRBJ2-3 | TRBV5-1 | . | TGCGCCAGCAGCACCGGGACTAGCGATAGCACAGATACGCAGTATTTT | CASSTGTSDSTDTQYF